One sample yielded the 23 T cell receptor beta chains listed below, sequenced in a study of T cell clonality in common variable immunodeficiency. Assay: immunoSEQ multiplex PCR; the TCRdb copy retains only in-frame clones and omits some. Sampling found tens of thousands of clones, none seen once. The study, taken as a whole, reports: In common variable immunodeficiency, TCR beta chains reportedly carried fewer deletions and N-nucleotide insertions.

These receptors lack a known antigen. The sample comprised peripheral blood mononuclear cells. Source of these receptors: a human donor with common variable immunodeficiency.

This clone turned up a few times. The sequenced fragment ends 3 residues before the CDR3 boundary, so the rest is inferred from the germline J gene. The chain links TRBV20-1 to TRBJ1-2, with 8 bases fitting TRBD1. CDR1 is DFQATT and CDR2 is SNEGSKA in the germline V gene (reference sequence). With 6 bases clipped from V and 2 bases from J, the junction kept 5 bases outside the gene matches. The CDR3 runs 13 residues. The CDR3 sequence: CSARTGRNYGYTF. The CDR3 DNA, read in part, is TGCAGTGCAAGGACAGGGAGAAACTATGGC.

Worth noting for this clone: The sequence runs out 3 residues before the end of the CDR3; the remainder is reconstructed from the germline J gene. The V call is TRBV5-1, the J call TRBJ2-5; tentative D call: TRBD1 (6 bases). This CDR3 is built from 15 residues. V was trimmed by 1 base and J by 2 bases, leaving 12 bases between them. Germline assignment: CDR1 SGHRS and CDR2 YFSETQ. CDR3 DNA (partial): TGCGCCAGCAGCTTGCAGGGGCTAGCTCAAGAGACC. This encodes CASSLQGLAQET. The whole CDR3 region reads CASSLQGLAQETQYF. The entire variable domain, with the rest obtained from reference TRBV5-1 and TRBJ2-5, is as follows: KAGVTQTPRYLIKTRGQQVTLSCSPISGHRSVSWYQQTPGQGLQFLFEYFSETQRNKGNFPGRFSGRQFSNSRSEMNVSTLELGDSALYLCASSLQGLAQETQYFGPGTRLLVL.

The DNA read from the CDR3 is TGTGCCAGCAGCTTGTGGGGGACAGGGCAAGAGACC. Amino acid sequence: CASSLWGTGQET. From start to end, the CDR3 is CASSLWGTGQETQYF. The chain uses TRBV5-5 and TRBJ2-5; TRBD1 aligns across 9 bases. The CDR3 is cut off 3 residues early in the read; its end comes from the germline J gene. The CDR3 runs to 15 residues. From germline, CDR1 is SGHKS and CDR2 YYEKEE (reference sequence). With V trimmed by 1 base and J by 2 bases, 3 bases remained unmatched.

A word on this clone: The read stops 3 residues short of the end of the CDR3; the missing end is completed from the germline J gene. The chain employs TRBV7-9 and TRBJ1-2; D gene uncertain. V was clipped by 5 bases and J by 0 bases, with 13 bases between them. Germline CDR1 SEHNR, CDR2 FQNEAQ (reference sequence). The CDR3 loop spans 15 amino acids. The sequenced part of the CDR3 DNA is TGTGCCAGCAGCCCCTCCACAACCGCTAACTATGGC. Translation: CASSPSTTANYG. The full CDR3 protein reads CASSPSTTANYGYTF.

As to this clone: The read gets to within 3 residues of the CDR3 end, and the germline J gene fills in the rest. The V and J genes are TRBV19 and TRBJ1-3; a weak D match, TRBD1 (6 bases). Germline CDR1 and CDR2: LNHDA and SQIVND (reference sequence). Trimming left V 8 bases short and J 4 bases short, with 12 bases between. The CDR3 loop spans 13 amino acids. Partial CDR3 DNA: TGTGCCAGTGCGCTCAGGGGAGGAAACACC. Its translation is CASALRGGNT. The full CDR3 reads CASALRGGNTIYF.

This clone was seen ten or more times. The sequence runs out 3 residues before the end of the CDR3; the remainder is reconstructed from the germline J gene. This chain connects TRBV7-8 to TRBJ1-2; unclear D gene. This CDR3 has 15 amino acids. V was shortened by 1 base and J by 4 bases, with 13 bases between the two germline ends. The germline CDR1 and CDR2 sequences are SGHVS and FQNEAQ. The CDR3 loop is CASSLVKGWAYGYTF. The sequenced CDR3 bases are TGTGCCAGCAGCTTAGTCAAGGGCTGGGCCTATGGC.

This clone was found many times. The read ends 3 residues before the CDR3 terminus; that terminus is restored from the germline J gene. This rearrangement joins TRBV30 to TRBJ2-1, with a weak D call TRBD1 (5 bases). The V gene's germline CDR1 is GTSNPN and CDR2 SVGIG (reference sequence). The CDR3 spans 13 residues. V lost 0 bases to trimming and J lost 6 bases, with 9 bases between them. This CDR3 is CAWSVSRVNEQFF. The covered CDR3 bases are TGTGCCTGGAGTGTTTCCAGGGTCAATGAG.

This clone was detected ten times or more. With the read ending 3 residues before the CDR3 end, the germline J gene is used to fill in that end. The chain couples TRBV18 to TRBJ2-3; 9 bases agree with TRBD2. The CDR3 covers 16 residues. Per the germline V gene, CDR1 is KGHSH and CDR2 is LQKENI. V shed 1 base and J 1 base; nucleotides not matched to a gene: 3. The CDR3 is CASSPRLAVGTDTQYF. The sequenced CDR3 bases are TGTGCCAGCTCACCACGACTAGCGGTCGGCACAGATACG.

CDR3 DNA (partial): TGTGCCAGCTCACCCTCCGGGACTAGCACCGGGGAG. It codes for CASSPSGTSTGE. The CDR3 as a whole reads CASSPSGTSTGELFF. The V and J genes are TRBV18 and TRBJ2-2; the match to TRBD2 covers 8 bases. The read terminates 3 residues ahead of where the CDR3 ends, so the germline J gene completes it. This CDR3 has 15 residues. Germline CDR1 reads KGHSH; CDR2 reads LQKENI. The V segment lost 3 bases and the J segment 4 bases; nucleotides outside the gene matches: 4. The variable domain in full, with the rest retrieved from reference TRBV18 and TRBJ2-2, is NAGVMQNPRHLVRRRGQEARLRCSPMKGHSHVYWYRQLPEEGLKFMVYLQKENIIDESGMPKERFSAEFPKEGPSILRIQQVVRGDSAAYFCASSPSGTSTGELFFGEGSRLTVL.

Of note for this clone: The read falls 3 residues short of the CDR3 end, and the missing part is taken from the germline J gene. The chain joins TRBV10-1 to TRBJ2-7; possibly TRBD2 for D (6 bases). The germline V and J ends were trimmed by 0 bases and 2 bases, with 14 bases remaining between them. Germline CDR1 is WNHNN and CDR2 is SYGVQD (reference sequence). The CDR3 totals 16 residues. CDR3 DNA (partial): TGCGCCAGCAGTGAGTCGACAACTAGCAGCCCCTACGAG. This translates into CASSESTTSSPYE. The whole CDR3 protein is CASSESTTSSPYEQYF.

A remark on this clone: The read is 3 residues too short to cover the CDR3 end, so that end is filled in from the germline J gene. The V call is TRBV20-1, the J call TRBJ2-7; a weak D match, TRBD1 (6 bases). Trimming took 0 bases from V and 6 from J, leaving 9 bases between them. CDR1 is DFQATT, CDR2 SNEGSKA, per germline (reference sequence). This CDR3 contains 12 residues. The sequenced CDR3 bases are TGCAGTGCTAGAGATGGACAGAGCGAG. Translated, it gives CSARDGQSE. The entire CDR3 is CSARDGQSEQYF.

Of note for this clone: The CDR3 end falls 3 residues outside the read, so it is completed with the germline J gene. This chain connects TRBV7-8 to TRBJ2-7, with TRBD2 identical over 7 bases. This CDR3 is 17 amino acids long. CDR1 is SGHVS and CDR2 is FQNEAQ in the germline V gene. The V segment lost 1 base and the J segment 2 bases; nucleotides outside the gene matches: 11. The CDR3 DNA, read in part, is TGTGCCAGCAGCTTAGGGACTCTAGCGGTCATGACCTACGAG. Amino acid sequence: CASSLGTLAVMTYE. The complete CDR3 reads CASSLGTLAVMTYEQYF.

The sample holds a few counts of this clone. The read halts 3 residues ahead of the CDR3 end, with the missing end drawn from the germline J gene. The chain links TRBV7-8 to TRBJ2-7, with D maybe TRBD2 (6 bases). V lost 3 bases and J 4 bases, leaving 13 bases between the germline ends. Looked up from germline, CDR1 is SGHVS and CDR2 is FQNEAQ. This CDR3 contains 14 residues. The CDR3 loop is CASSFGGMSYEQYF. The sequenced CDR3 bases are TGTGCCAGCAGCTTCGGGGGAATGAGTTACGAG.

About this clone itself: The read gets to within 3 residues of the CDR3 end, and the germline J gene fills in the rest. The chain combines TRBV7-2 with TRBJ2-1; 8 nucleotides line up with TRBD2. This CDR3 spans 15 amino acids. The germline CDR1 and CDR2 sequences are SGHTA and FQGNSA. V trimming: 4 bases; J trimming: 7 bases; junction bases outside the gene matches: 9. The DNA read from the CDR3 is TGTGCCAGCAGCTACGGGACTAGTCTTGGAAATGAG. Protein sequence: CASSYGTSLGNE. The CDR3 as a whole reads CASSYGTSLGNEQFF.

This clone was seen more than once but under ten times. The read ends 3 residues before the CDR3 terminus; that terminus is restored from the germline J gene. V and J are TRBV30 and TRBJ2-7, with 8 bases fitting TRBD2. Unmatched junction bases numbered 3, after V lost 1 base and J lost 1 base. The V gene's germline CDR1 is GTSNPN and CDR2 SVGIG (reference sequence). CDR3 length: 14 amino acids. The CDR3 here is CAWSDRGGSYEQYF. The DNA read from the CDR3 is TGTGCCTGGAGTGACCGGGGGGGTTCCTACGAG.

This clone was seen ten or more times. Coverage ceases 3 residues before the CDR3 finishes, and the germline J gene fills in the end. This chain uses TRBV20-1 with TRBJ2-3, with TRBD2 identical over 11 bases. V was clipped by 3 bases and J by 4 bases; unmatched bases: 3. CDR1 and CDR2 (germline): DFQATT, SNEGSKA (reference sequence). The CDR3 is 14 amino acids. CDR3: CSASGTSGADTQYF. CDR3 DNA, as far as it was read: TGCAGTGCTAGCGGGACTAGCGGTGCAGATACG.

This clone has more than one count but fewer than ten. Read coverage stops 3 residues before the CDR3 terminus; the germline J gene supplies the remainder. The chain recombines TRBV2 with TRBJ2-1; 8 bases align to TRBD2. The CDR3 is 15 residues long. V lost 6 bases to trimming and J lost 0 bases; unmatched junction nucleotides: 4. The germline V gene encodes CDR1 SNHLY and CDR2 FYNNEI. CDR3: CASRERESSYNEQFF. CDR3 DNA, as far as it was read: TGTGCCAGCAGAGAGCGGGAGAGCTCCTACAATGAG.

This clone was observed many times. The CDR3 spells CASSRGGGRATGELFF. Incomplete CDR3 DNA: TGCGCCAGTAGCAGAGGTGGCGGGAGGGCCACCGGGGAG. The V call is TRBV5-1, the J call TRBJ2-2, with 9 bases fitting TRBD2. The read is 3 residues too short to cover the CDR3 end, so that end is filled in from the germline J gene. Germline V gives CDR1 SGHRS, CDR2 YFSETQ. This CDR3 has 16 residues. Losses at the gene ends were 8 bases for V and 4 bases for J; bases not matched to a gene: 12.

This clone has at least ten counts. The read gets to within 3 residues of the CDR3 end, and the germline J gene fills in the rest. The chain couples TRBV5-1 to TRBJ1-4; 8 bases are a match to TRBD1. Germline CDR1 is SGHRS and CDR2 is YFSETQ. The CDR3 runs to 17 residues. V lost 4 bases to trimming and J lost 3 bases; unmatched junction nucleotides: 11. The part of the CDR3 DNA that was read is TGCGCCAGCAGCACCGCAGGGGGCACTCGACCTAATGAAAAA. It specifies CASSTAGGTRPNEK. The complete CDR3 reads CASSTAGGTRPNEKLFF.

This clone has at least ten counts. The sequenced fragment ends 3 residues before the CDR3 boundary, so the rest is inferred from the germline J gene. This sequence joins TRBV20-1 and TRBJ1-4; D gene ambiguous. CDR3 length equals 14 residues. Between the trimmed V and J ends, which lost 4 bases and 0 bases, there was a span of 9 bases. Germline values: CDR1 DFQATT, CDR2 SNEGSKA (reference sequence). The CDR3 loop reads CSATRRATNEKLFF. CDR3 DNA, as far as it was read: TGCAGTGCTACCCGTAGAGCAACTAATGAAAAA.

This clone was found many times. The read terminates 3 residues before the CDR3 end, so the remaining end is supplied by the germline J gene. The gene calls are TRBV5-1 and TRBJ2-5, with a possible D match to TRBD2 (6 bases). Trimming removed 4 bases from V and 5 bases from J, with 21 bases in between. CDR1 is SGHRS, CDR2 YFSETQ, per germline. The CDR3 contains 16 residues. The sequenced CDR3 bases are TGCGCCAGCAGCCCTGGGGACTTCACAAAGGGGGAGACC. As protein: CASSPGDFTKGET. The full CDR3 is CASSPGDFTKGETQYF.

The CDR3: CASSRGIAGGETQYF. The sequenced CDR3 bases are TGTGCCAGCAGTCGGGGGATAGCGGGAGGCGAGACC. This chain connects TRBV6-2 or TRBV6-3 to TRBJ2-5, with 10 nucleotides matching TRBD2. Read sequence stops 3 residues before the CDR3 end, and the germline J gene provides the missing end. The V gene's germline CDR1 is MNHEY and CDR2 SVGEGT. CDR3 length: 15 residues. V dropped 5 bases and J dropped 5; count of bases not matched to a gene: 8.

This clone was found a few times. The read is 3 residues too short to cover the CDR3 end, so that end is filled in from the germline J gene. The chain joins TRBV18 to TRBJ2-1; tentatively, D is TRBD2 (5 bases). The CDR3 sequence is 12 residues long. Trimming removed 3 bases at V and 7 bases at J, with 7 bases between. The germline CDR1 and CDR2 sequences are KGHSH and LQKENI. The CDR3 sequence is CASSPGGNEQFF. The covered CDR3 bases are TGTGCCAGCTCACCGGGCGGGAATGAG.